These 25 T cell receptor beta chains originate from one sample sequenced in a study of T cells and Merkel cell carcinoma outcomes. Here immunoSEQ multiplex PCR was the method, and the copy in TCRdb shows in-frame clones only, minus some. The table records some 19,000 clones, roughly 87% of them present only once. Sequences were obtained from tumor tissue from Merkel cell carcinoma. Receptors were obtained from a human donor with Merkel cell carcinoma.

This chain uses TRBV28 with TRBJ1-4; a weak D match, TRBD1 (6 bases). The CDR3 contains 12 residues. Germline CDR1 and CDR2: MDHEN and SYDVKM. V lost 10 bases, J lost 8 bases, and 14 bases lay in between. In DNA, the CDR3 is TGTGCCACCTCGGACAGCTTAGAAAAACTGTTTTTT. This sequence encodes CATSDSLEKLFF. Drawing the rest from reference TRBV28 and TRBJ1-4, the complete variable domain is DVKVTQSSRYLVKRTGEKVFLECVQDMDHENMFWYRQDPGLGLRLIYFSYDVKMKEKGDIPEGYSVSREKKERFSLILESASTNQTSMYLCATSDSLEKLFFGSGTQLSVL.

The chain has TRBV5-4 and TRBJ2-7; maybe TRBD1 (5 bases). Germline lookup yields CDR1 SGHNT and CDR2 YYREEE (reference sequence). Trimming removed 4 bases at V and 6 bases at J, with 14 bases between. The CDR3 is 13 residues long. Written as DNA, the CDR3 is TGTGCCAGCAGCCCGAGACAGTGGGGCGAGCAGTACTTC. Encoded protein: CASSPRQWGEQYF.

CDR3 amino acids: CASSVGRGGQVYGYTF. DNA of the CDR3: TGTGCCAGCAGTGTTGGAAGAGGGGGGCAGGTCTATGGCTACACCTTC. This sequence joins TRBV2 and TRBJ1-2; tentative D call: TRBD1 (6 bases). CDR3 length: 16 amino acids. The ends were cut back, 4 bases at V and 4 bases at J, with 19 bases in the middle. CDR1 and CDR2 from the germline V gene are SNHLY and FYNNEI.

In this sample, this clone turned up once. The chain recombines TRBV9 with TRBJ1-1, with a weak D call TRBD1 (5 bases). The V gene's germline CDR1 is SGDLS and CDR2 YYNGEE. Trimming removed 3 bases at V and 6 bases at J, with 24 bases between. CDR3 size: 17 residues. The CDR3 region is CASSAGTHVTKVPEAFF. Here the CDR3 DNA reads TGTGCCAGCAGCGCGGGGACCCACGTTACGAAGGTCCCTGAAGCTTTCTTT.

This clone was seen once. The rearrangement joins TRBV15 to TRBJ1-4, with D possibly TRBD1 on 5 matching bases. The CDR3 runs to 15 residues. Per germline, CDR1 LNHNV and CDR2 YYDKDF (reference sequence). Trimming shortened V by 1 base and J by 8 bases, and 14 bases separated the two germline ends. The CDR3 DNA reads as TGTGCCACCAGCAGAGTCCCACAGGTGGGGGAAAAACTGTTTTTT. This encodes CATSRVPQVGEKLFF.

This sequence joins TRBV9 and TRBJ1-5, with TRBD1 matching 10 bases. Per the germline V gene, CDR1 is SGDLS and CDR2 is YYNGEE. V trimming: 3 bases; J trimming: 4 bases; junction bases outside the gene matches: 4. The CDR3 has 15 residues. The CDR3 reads CASSGPGQGNQPQHF. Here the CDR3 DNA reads TGTGCCAGCAGCGGACCGGGACAGGGGAATCAGCCCCAGCATTTT.

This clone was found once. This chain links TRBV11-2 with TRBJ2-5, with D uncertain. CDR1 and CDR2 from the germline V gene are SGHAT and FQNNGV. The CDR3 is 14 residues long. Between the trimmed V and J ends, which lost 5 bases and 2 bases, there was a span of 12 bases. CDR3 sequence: CASSLRTEQETQYF. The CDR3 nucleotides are TGTGCCAGCAGCCTACGGACGGAACAAGAGACCCAGTACTTC.

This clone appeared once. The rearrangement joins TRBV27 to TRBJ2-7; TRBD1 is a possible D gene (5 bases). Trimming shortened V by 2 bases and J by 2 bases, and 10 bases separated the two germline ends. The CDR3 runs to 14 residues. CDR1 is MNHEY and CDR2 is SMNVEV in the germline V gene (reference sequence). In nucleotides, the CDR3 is TGTGCCAGCAGTTTAGTAGGGGCTGCCTACGAGCAGTACTTC. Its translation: CASSLVGAAYEQYF.

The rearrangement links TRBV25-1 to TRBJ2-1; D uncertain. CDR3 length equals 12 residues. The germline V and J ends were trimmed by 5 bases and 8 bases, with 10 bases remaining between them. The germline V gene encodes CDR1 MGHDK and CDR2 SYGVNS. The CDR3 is CASSHEVDEQFF. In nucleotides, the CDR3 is TGTGCCAGCAGTCATGAAGTTGATGAGCAGTTCTTC. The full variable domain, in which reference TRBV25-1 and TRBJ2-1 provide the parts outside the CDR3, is EADIYQTPRYLVIGTGKKITLECSQTMGHDKMYWYQQDPGMELHLIHYSYGVNSTEKGDLSSESTVSRIRTEHFPLTLESARPSHTSQYLCASSHEVDEQFFGPGTRLTVL.

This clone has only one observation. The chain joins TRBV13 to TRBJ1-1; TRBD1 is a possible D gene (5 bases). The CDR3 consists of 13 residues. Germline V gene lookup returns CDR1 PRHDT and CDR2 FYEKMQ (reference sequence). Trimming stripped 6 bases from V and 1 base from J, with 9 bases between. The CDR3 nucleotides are TGTGCCAGCAGTTACACAGGGAACACTGAAGCTTTCTTT. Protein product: CASSYTGNTEAFF.

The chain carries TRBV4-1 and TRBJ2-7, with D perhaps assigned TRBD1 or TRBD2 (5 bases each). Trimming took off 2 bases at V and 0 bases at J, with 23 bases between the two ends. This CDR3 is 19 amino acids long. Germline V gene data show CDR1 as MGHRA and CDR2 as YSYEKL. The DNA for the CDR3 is TGCGCCAGCAGCCAAACCCATATCGGGGCCCTTATCTCCTCCTACGAGCAGTACTTC. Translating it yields CASSQTHIGALISSYEQYF.

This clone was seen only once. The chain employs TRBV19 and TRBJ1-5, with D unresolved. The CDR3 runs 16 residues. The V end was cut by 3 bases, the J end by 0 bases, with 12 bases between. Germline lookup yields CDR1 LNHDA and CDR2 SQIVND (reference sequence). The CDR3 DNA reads TGTGCCAGTAGTATGCTCGCAGTGGGTAGCAATCAGCCCCAGCATTTT. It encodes CASSMLAVGSNQPQHF.

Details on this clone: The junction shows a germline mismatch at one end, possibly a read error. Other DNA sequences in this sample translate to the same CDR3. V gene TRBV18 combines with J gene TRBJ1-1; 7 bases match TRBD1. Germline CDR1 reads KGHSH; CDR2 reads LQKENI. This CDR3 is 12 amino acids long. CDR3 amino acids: CASSPQGTEAFF. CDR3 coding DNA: TGTGCCAGCTCCCCACAGGGGACTGAAGCTTTCTTT.

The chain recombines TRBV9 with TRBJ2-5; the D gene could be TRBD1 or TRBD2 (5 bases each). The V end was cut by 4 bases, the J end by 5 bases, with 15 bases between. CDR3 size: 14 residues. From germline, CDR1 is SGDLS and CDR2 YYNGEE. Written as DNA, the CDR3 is TGTGCCAGCAGCCTAGAGGGCTGGGGGGAGACCCAGTACTTC. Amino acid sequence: CASSLEGWGETQYF.

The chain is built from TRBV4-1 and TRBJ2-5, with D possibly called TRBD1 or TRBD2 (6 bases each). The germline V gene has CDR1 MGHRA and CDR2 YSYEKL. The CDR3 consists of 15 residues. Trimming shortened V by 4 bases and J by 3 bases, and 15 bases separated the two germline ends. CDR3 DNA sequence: TGCGCCAGCAGCCCATGGGGGGCCCCGAAAGAGACCCAGTACTTC. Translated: CASSPWGAPKETQYF.

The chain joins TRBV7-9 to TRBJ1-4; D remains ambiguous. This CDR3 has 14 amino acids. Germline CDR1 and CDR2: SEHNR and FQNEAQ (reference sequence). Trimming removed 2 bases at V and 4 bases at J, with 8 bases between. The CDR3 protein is CASSLSGFNEKLFF. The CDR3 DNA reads TGTGCCAGCAGCTTATCAGGATTTAATGAAAAACTGTTTTTT.

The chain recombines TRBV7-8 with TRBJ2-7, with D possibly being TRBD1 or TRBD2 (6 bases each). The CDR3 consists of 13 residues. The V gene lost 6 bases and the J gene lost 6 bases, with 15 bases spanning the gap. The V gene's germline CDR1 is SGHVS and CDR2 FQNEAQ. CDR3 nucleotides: TGTGCCAGCAGTCCGTTAAGGGGGGCCGAGCAGTACTTC. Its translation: CASSPLRGAEQYF.

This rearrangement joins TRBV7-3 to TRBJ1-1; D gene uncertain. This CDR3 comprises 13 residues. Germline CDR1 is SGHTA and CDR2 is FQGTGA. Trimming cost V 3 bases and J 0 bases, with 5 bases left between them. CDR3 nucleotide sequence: TGTGCCAGCAGCTTGTTTTTGAACACTGAAGCTTTCTTT. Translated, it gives CASSLFLNTEAFF.

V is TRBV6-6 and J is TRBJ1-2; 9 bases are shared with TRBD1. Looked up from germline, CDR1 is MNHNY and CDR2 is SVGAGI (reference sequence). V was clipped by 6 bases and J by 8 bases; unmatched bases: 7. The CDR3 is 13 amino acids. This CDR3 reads CASSPQGARGYTF. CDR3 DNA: TGTGCCAGCAGCCCACAGGGGGCGCGAGGCTACACCTTC.

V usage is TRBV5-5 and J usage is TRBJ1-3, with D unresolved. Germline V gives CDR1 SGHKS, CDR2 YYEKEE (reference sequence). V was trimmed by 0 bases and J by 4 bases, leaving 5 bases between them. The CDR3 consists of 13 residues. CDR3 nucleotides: TGTGCCAGCAGCTTGGTCCCGGGAAACACCATATATTTT. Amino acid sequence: CASSLVPGNTIYF.

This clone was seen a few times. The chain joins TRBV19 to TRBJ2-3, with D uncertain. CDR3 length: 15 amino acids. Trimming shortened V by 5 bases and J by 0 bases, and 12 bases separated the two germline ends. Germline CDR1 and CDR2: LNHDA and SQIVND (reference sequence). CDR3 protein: CASSLSESSTDTQYF. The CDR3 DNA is TGTGCCAGTAGTCTATCGGAATCTAGCACAGATACGCAGTATTTT.

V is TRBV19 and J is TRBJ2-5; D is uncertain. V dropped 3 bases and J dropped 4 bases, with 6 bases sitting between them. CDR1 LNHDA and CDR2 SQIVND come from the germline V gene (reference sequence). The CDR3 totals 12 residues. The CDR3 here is CASSMNGETQYF. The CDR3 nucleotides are TGTGCCAGTAGTATGAACGGAGAGACCCAGTACTTC.

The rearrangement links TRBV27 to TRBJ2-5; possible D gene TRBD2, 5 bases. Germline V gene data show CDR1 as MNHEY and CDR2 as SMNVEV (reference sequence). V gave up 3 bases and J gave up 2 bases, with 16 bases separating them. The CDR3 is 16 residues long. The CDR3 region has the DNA TGTGCCAGCAGTTTTAACGGCAGGAGGCAACAAGAGACCCAGTACTTC. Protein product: CASSFNGRRQQETQYF.

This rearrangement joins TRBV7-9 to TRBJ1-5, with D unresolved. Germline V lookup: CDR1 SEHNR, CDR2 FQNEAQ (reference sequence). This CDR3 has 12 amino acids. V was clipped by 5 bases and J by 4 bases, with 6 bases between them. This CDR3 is CASSLPNQPQHF. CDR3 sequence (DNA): TGTGCCAGCAGCCTACCTAATCAGCCCCAGCATTTT.

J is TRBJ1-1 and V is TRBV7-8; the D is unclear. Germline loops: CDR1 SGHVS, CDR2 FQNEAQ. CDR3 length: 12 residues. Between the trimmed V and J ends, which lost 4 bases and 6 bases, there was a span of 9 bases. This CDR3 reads CASSSRASEAFF. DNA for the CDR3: TGTGCCAGCAGCTCTCGTGCTTCTGAAGCTTTCTTT.